The rows below give T cell receptor beta chains drawn from one sample of a study of blood T cell repertoires in COVID-19. Sequenced by immunoSEQ multiplex PCR; TCRdb stores in-frame clones only, minus some. This sample yields 250,000 or so clones, of which approximately 80% are seen a single time; 4% to 5% belongs to the top ten. Sequencing used peripheral blood. These receptor sequences come from a man in his sixties with acute or convalescent COVID-19. CDR3s include the opening cysteine and the closing phenylalanine or tryptophan. The D gene is left open where the match is weak. A clone size is listed for some rows: how often the clone was seen (once, few, many), or a class if it is expanded.

D gene: TRBD1; V gene: TRBV9; J gene: TRBJ2-3; clone size: .; CDR3 DNA: TGTGCCAGCAGCGCCCGCTTGGGACAGGCCACAGATACGCAGTATTTT; CDR3 protein: CASSARLGQATDTQYF
D gene: .; V gene: TRBV18; J gene: TRBJ2-5; clone size: .; CDR3 DNA: TGTGCCAGCTCACCGGGAGGACACAAAGAGACCCAGTACTTC; CDR3 protein: CASSPGGHKETQYF
D gene: .; V gene: TRBV27; J gene: TRBJ1-5; clone size: few; CDR3 DNA: TGTGCCAGCAGTCTTAACAGGGTTGGGCAGCCCCAGCATTTT; CDR3 protein: CASSLNRVGQPQHF
D gene: TRBD2; V gene: TRBV7-9; J gene: TRBJ2-5; clone size: .; CDR3 DNA: TGTGCCAGCAGCCCTCCTAGCGGGCGTCAAGAGACCCAGTACTTC; CDR3 protein: CASSPPSGRQETQYF
D gene: TRBD2; V gene: TRBV9; J gene: TRBJ2-3; clone size: .; CDR3 DNA: TGTGCCAGCAGCGTAGGAGCGGGAGTCGGGTCGGATACGCAGTATTTT; CDR3 protein: CASSVGAGVGSDTQYF
D gene: TRBD2; V gene: TRBV7-8; J gene: TRBJ2-3; clone size: .; CDR3 DNA: TGTGCCAGCAGCCCGGGACTAGCGGGGACTAGCACAGATACGCAGTATTTT; CDR3 protein: CASSPGLAGTSTDTQYF
D gene: .; V gene: TRBV7-9; J gene: TRBJ1-2; clone size: .; CDR3 DNA: TGTGCCAGCAGCTCCGCCGTGGGCAGGGGCTACACCTTC; CDR3 protein: CASSSAVGRGYTF
D gene: TRBD2; V gene: TRBV19; J gene: TRBJ2-1; clone size: .; CDR3 DNA: TGTGCCAGTAGTATCGACGGCGGGAGTATATCCAATGAGCAGTTCTTC; CDR3 protein: CASSIDGGSISNEQFF
D gene: .; V gene: TRBV4-1; J gene: TRBJ1-2; clone size: once; CDR3 DNA: TGCGCCAGCAGCCCGACAGGAATCTATGGCTACACCTTC; CDR3 protein: CASSPTGIYGYTF
D gene: TRBD1; V gene: TRBV29-1; J gene: TRBJ2-5; clone size: .; CDR3 DNA: TGCAGCGTTGCCCGGACAGGGCGTGGGCGAGACGTCGCACAGACCCAGTACTTC; CDR3 protein: CSVARTGRGRDVAQTQYF
D gene: TRBD1; V gene: TRBV6-6; J gene: TRBJ2-2; clone size: .; CDR3 DNA: TGTGCCAGCAGAAAGGACAGGGGGAACACCGGGGAGCTGTTTTTT; CDR3 protein: CASRKDRGNTGELFF
D gene: .; V gene: TRBV7-9; J gene: TRBJ2-7; clone size: .; CDR3 DNA: TGTGCCAGCAGCTTAAGTAGGAGGACCGACGAGCAGTACTTC; CDR3 protein: CASSLSRRTDEQYF
D gene: TRBD2; V gene: TRBV12-3/TRBV12-4; J gene: TRBJ2-1; clone size: .; CDR3 DNA: TGTGCCAGCAGCCCACGGGGGGAGAGTGAGCAGTTCTTC; CDR3 protein: CASSPRGESEQFF
D gene: .; V gene: TRBV19; J gene: TRBJ2-7; clone size: .; CDR3 DNA: TGTGCCACCCGGGAACGTCCAAGCTACGAGCAGTACTTC; CDR3 protein: CATRERPSYEQYF
D gene: .; V gene: TRBV7-3; J gene: TRBJ2-5; clone size: .; CDR3 DNA: TGTGCCAGCAGCTTAACTCCGGCTAGCGCCTCCAAAGGGACCCAGTACTTC; CDR3 protein: CASSLTPASASKGTQYF
D gene: TRBD1; V gene: TRBV11-2; J gene: TRBJ1-3; clone size: .; CDR3 DNA: TGTGCCAGCAGCCCTGGACAGGGGCGATCATCTGGAAACACCATATATTTT; CDR3 protein: CASSPGQGRSSGNTIYF
D gene: .; V gene: TRBV2; J gene: TRBJ1-1; clone size: .; CDR3 DNA: TGTGCCAGCAGAACCACTATGCAGGGAACCCCCGAAGCTTTCTTT; CDR3 protein: CASRTTMQGTPEAFF
D gene: TRBD1; V gene: TRBV19; J gene: TRBJ2-5; clone size: .; CDR3 DNA: TGTGCCAGTAGTATGGCCACAGGGGGCTGGGAGACCCAGTACTTC; CDR3 protein: CASSMATGGWETQYF
D gene: TRBD1; V gene: TRBV24-1; J gene: TRBJ2-3; clone size: .; CDR3 DNA: TGTGCCACCAGTGATCGAACGGACAGGGATGGAGATACGCAGTATTTT; CDR3 protein: CATSDRTDRDGDTQYF
D gene: TRBD2; V gene: TRBV9; J gene: TRBJ2-7; clone size: .; CDR3 DNA: TGTGCCAGCAGCGTAGCTAGCGGGAGACTGGACGAGCAGTACTTC; CDR3 protein: CASSVASGRLDEQYF
D gene: .; V gene: TRBV7-9; J gene: TRBJ2-7; clone size: .; CDR3 DNA: TGTGCCAGCAGCTTAGTGGGACTCCTCTACGAGCAGTACTTC; CDR3 protein: CASSLVGLLYEQYF
D gene: .; V gene: TRBV4-3; J gene: TRBJ1-2; clone size: once; CDR3 DNA: TGCGCCAGCAGCCAGAGTCCGATCGGTCGTTTAACTGATGGCTACACCTTC; CDR3 protein: CASSQSPIGRLTDGYTF
D gene: .; V gene: TRBV19; J gene: TRBJ1-1; clone size: .; CDR3 DNA: TGTGCCAGTAAACTTAGGGCAGGGGAGAACACTGAAGCTTTCTTT; CDR3 protein: CASKLRAGENTEAFF
D gene: .; V gene: TRBV19; J gene: TRBJ1-2; clone size: .; CDR3 DNA: TGTGCCAGTAGGACAGGCCTCAACTATGGCTACACCTTC; CDR3 protein: CASRTGLNYGYTF
D gene: TRBD2; V gene: TRBV10-3; J gene: TRBJ2-2; clone size: .; CDR3 DNA: TGTGCCTCAAAAGGACTAGCGGGAGGGCCGAACACCGGGGAGCTGTTTTTT; CDR3 protein: CASKGLAGGPNTGELFF
D gene: .; V gene: TRBV7-6; J gene: TRBJ1-3; clone size: .; CDR3 DNA: TGTGCCAGCAGCTCGGGGGTCACCATATATTTT; CDR3 protein: CASSSGVTIYF
D gene: TRBD1; V gene: TRBV9; J gene: TRBJ1-3; clone size: .; CDR3 DNA: TGTGCCAGCAGCTGGACCGGGACAGGGGAAAACACCATATATTTT; CDR3 protein: CASSWTGTGENTIYF
D gene: TRBD2; V gene: TRBV18; J gene: TRBJ2-3; clone size: .; CDR3 DNA: TGTGCCAGCTCACCACTAGTAGCGGGGGGACTCACAGATACGCAGTATTTT; CDR3 protein: CASSPLVAGGLTDTQYF
D gene: TRBD1; V gene: TRBV29-1; J gene: TRBJ2-1; clone size: .; CDR3 DNA: TGCAGCGGCAGACAGGGTAATGAGCAGTTCTTC; CDR3 protein: CSGRQGNEQFF
D gene: .; V gene: TRBV5-1; J gene: TRBJ2-1; clone size: .; CDR3 DNA: TGCGCCAGCAGCGTCGGGAGCCAAGTGGAGCAGTTCTTC; CDR3 protein: CASSVGSQVEQFF
D gene: TRBD1; V gene: TRBV9; J gene: TRBJ1-1; clone size: .; CDR3 DNA: TGTGCCAGCAGCGGGGGACAGGGGGACACTGAAGCTTTCTTT; CDR3 protein: CASSGGQGDTEAFF
D gene: .; V gene: TRBV18; J gene: TRBJ1-2; clone size: .; CDR3 DNA: TGTGCCAGCTCACCAGAGTCAGGGGTCTTTGGCTACACCTTC; CDR3 protein: CASSPESGVFGYTF
D gene: .; V gene: TRBV10-1; J gene: TRBJ1-1; clone size: .; CDR3 DNA: TGCGCCAGCAGTGGTTCCGGACAAAACACTGAAGCTTTCTTT; CDR3 protein: CASSGSGQNTEAFF
D gene: .; V gene: TRBV20-1; J gene: TRBJ2-1; clone size: .; CDR3 DNA: TGCAGTGGAAAGGGGAACAATGAGCAGTTCTTC; CDR3 protein: CSGKGNNEQFF
D gene: .; V gene: TRBV6-5; J gene: TRBJ2-7; clone size: .; CDR3 DNA: TGTGCCAGCTCTTTACAGAGAGTTAACTACGAGCAGTACTTC; CDR3 protein: CASSLQRVNYEQYF
D gene: TRBD2; V gene: TRBV6-2/TRBV6-3; J gene: TRBJ2-5; clone size: once; CDR3 DNA: TGTGCCAGCAGTTACTCGACCACTCTCCTACCGGGAGGGCCTGGGGAGACCCAGTACTTC; CDR3 protein: CASSYSTTLLPGGPGETQYF
D gene: .; V gene: TRBV12-3/TRBV12-4; J gene: TRBJ2-7; clone size: .; CDR3 DNA: TGTGCCAGCCAGTTGGGGGGCTACGAGCAGTACTTC; CDR3 protein: CASQLGGYEQYF
D gene: TRBD2; V gene: TRBV20-1; J gene: TRBJ2-3; clone size: .; CDR3 DNA: TGCAGTGCTAGTTGGGGGAGACTAGCGGGGACAGATACGCAGTATTTT; CDR3 protein: CSASWGRLAGTDTQYF
D gene: TRBD1; V gene: TRBV6-1; J gene: TRBJ1-5; clone size: .; CDR3 DNA: TGTGCCAGCAGTGAAGAATCAGGGGGGACCCGAAATCAGCCCCAGCATTTT; CDR3 protein: CASSEESGGTRNQPQHF
D gene: TRBD2; V gene: TRBV7-2; J gene: TRBJ2-1; clone size: once; CDR3 DNA: TGTGCCAGCAGCTTAGCGGGGGGAGGGAGCGGGGTTTACAATGAGCAGTTCTTC; CDR3 protein: CASSLAGGGSGVYNEQFF
D gene: .; V gene: TRBV9; J gene: TRBJ1-1; clone size: .; CDR3 DNA: TGTGCCAGCAGCGAGCATACAGGGCACAACACTGAAGCTTTCTTT; CDR3 protein: CASSEHTGHNTEAFF
D gene: TRBD1; V gene: TRBV25-1; J gene: TRBJ2-5; clone size: few; CDR3 DNA: TGTGCCAGCACCGGGACAGAAGAGACCCAGTACTTC; CDR3 protein: CASTGTEETQYF
D gene: .; V gene: TRBV5-1; J gene: TRBJ2-1; clone size: .; CDR3 DNA: TGCGCCAGCGGGGCGGGACCGAGGGATGAGCAGTTCTTC; CDR3 protein: CASGAGPRDEQFF
D gene: .; V gene: TRBV6-5; J gene: TRBJ2-3; clone size: .; CDR3 DNA: TGTGCCAGCAGTCTGAATAGTATCACGCAGTATTTT; CDR3 protein: CASSLNSITQYF
D gene: TRBD1; V gene: TRBV24-1; J gene: TRBJ2-2; clone size: .; CDR3 DNA: TGTGCCACCAACTTCCTAAAACAGGGGAAGTTGAACACCGGGGAGCTGTTTTTT; CDR3 protein: CATNFLKQGKLNTGELFF
D gene: .; V gene: TRBV7-9; J gene: TRBJ2-2; clone size: .; CDR3 DNA: TGTGCCAGCAGCTTAGGTTCCGGGGGGGAGCTGTTTTTT; CDR3 protein: CASSLGSGGELFF
D gene: .; V gene: TRBV7-8; J gene: TRBJ1-2; clone size: .; CDR3 DNA: TGTGCCAGCACCTCTTCGGGGGGTTTAGGTGGCTACACCTTC; CDR3 protein: CASTSSGGLGGYTF
D gene: .; V gene: TRBV5-6; J gene: TRBJ1-5; clone size: .; CDR3 DNA: TGTGCCAGCAGCCGCATCACAGGGTTTTATAGCAATCAGCCCCAGCATTTT; CDR3 protein: CASSRITGFYSNQPQHF
D gene: .; V gene: TRBV6-2/TRBV6-3; J gene: TRBJ2-7; clone size: once; CDR3 DNA: TGTGCCAGCAGTCAGGACTACCCTTCCTACGAGCAGTACTTC; CDR3 protein: CASSQDYPSYEQYF
D gene: .; V gene: TRBV6-5; J gene: TRBJ1-2; clone size: once; CDR3 DNA: TGTGCCAGCAGGAGAGCCAGGGGCTCCCTTGGGGGCTACACCTTC; CDR3 protein: CASRRARGSLGGYTF
D gene: TRBD2; V gene: TRBV19; J gene: TRBJ2-1; clone size: few; CDR3 DNA: TGTGCCAGTAACGCTGATGGAGCGGGAGGTTACTATGAGCAGTTCTTC; CDR3 protein: CASNADGAGGYYEQFF